This T cell receptor beta chain was sequenced for a study of CD4 T cells in relation to SARS-CoV-2 and coronaviruses. The repertoire was sequenced with immunoSEQ multiplex PCR; TCRdb's copy has only in-frame clones and lacks some. The table records about 40,000 clones, 77% of them present only once. This CDR3 is 17 amino acids long. The germline V gene has CDR1 SGHAT and CDR2 FQNNGV. The V gene end was trimmed by 5 bases and the J gene end by 0 bases; junction bases not matched to a gene: 9. This clone was counted a single time. Antigen unknown. The sequenced material came from memory CD4+ T cells from PBMCs, cultured in vitro. V is TRBV11-2 and J is TRBJ2-5, with TRBD2 matching over 10 bases. This receptor was taken from an adult with COVID-19. The CDR3, as DNA: TGTGCCAGCAGCCCCTTACTAGCGGGGTTCTACCAAGAGACCCAGTACTTC. It encodes CASSPLLAGFYQETQYF.